The clone carrying this T cell receptor (beta chain) was observed many times. Its antigen is unidentified. These data originate in a study of early T cells in non-severe SARS-CoV-2 infection. Study results and caveats: Anti-spike CD8 specificities were favored by VDJdb matching, whose results missed private and CD4 specificities.

Each cDNA molecule carried a unique molecular identifier. Via MiXCR, TCRdb re-called the 5' RACE reads, giving one row per CDR3 protein. The sample has 33,000 or so distinct CDR3 sequences; 5.5% to 6.5% are singletons. V was pared by 5 bases and J by 2 bases, with 12 bases between. The CDR3 has 14 residues. Germline V gene data show CDR1 as SGHAT and CDR2 as FQNNGV. The chain carries TRBV11-2 and TRBJ2-5; D unresolved. The TCR sequence derives from an adult who was a healthcare worker with PCR-confirmed SARS-CoV-2 infection or an uninfected control (not recorded which). The sample was whole blood. CDR3 nucleotide sequence: TGTGCCAGCAGCCAACCCCCTCTTCAAGAGACCCAGTACTTC. The encoded protein is CASSQPPLQETQYF.